The clone carrying this T cell receptor (beta chain) was picked up one time. As yet, its antigen is unknown. The CDR3 loop spans 15 amino acids. V gave up 4 bases and J gave up 0 bases; unmatched junction bases: 1. The germline V gene has CDR1 SGHTA and CDR2 FQGTGA. These data originate in a study of cytomegalovirus exposure and HLA in healthy donors. Study conclusions and caveats: Associated with cytomegalovirus, according to the listing, were 150 to 200 TCR beta chains. The tendency of first-cohort TCR clusters to co-occur in the roughly 130 validation repertoires was the finding of a later analysis.

The repertoire was sequenced with immunoSEQ multiplex PCR; TCRdb's copy has only in-frame clones and lacks some. The table records some 130,000 clones, 89% of them present only once. The chain has TRBV7-3 and TRBJ2-2; TRBD1 agrees at 8 bases. The receptor was isolated from a woman under 30 in good health and CMV-seronegative. Sequenced sample: PBMCs. This CDR3 reads CASSSQGANTGELFF. CDR3 in DNA: TGTGCCAGCAGCTCACAGGGGGCGAACACCGGGGAGCTGTTTTTT.